This is a list of T cell receptor beta chains from one sample in a study of OX40 agonist ivuxolimab in advanced cancers. Assay used: immunoSEQ multiplex PCR; TCRdb lists only in-frame clones, some missing. The table shows tens of thousands of clones, with more than 70% occurring only once. This specimen was CD4+ or CD8+ T cells sorted from blood, taken in a trial of the OX40 agonist ivuxolimab. Source of these receptors: an adult with an advanced solid tumor such as melanoma, head and neck, liver or kidney cancer. CDR3s include the opening cysteine and the closing phenylalanine or tryptophan. D genes are given only for firm matches. Only part of the rows carry a size: once, few, many, or a class if the clone is expanded.

V gene	J gene	clone size	D gene	CDR3 protein	CDR3 DNA
TRBV4-1	TRBJ2-2	NA	NA	CASSQVSAANTGELFF	TGCGCCAGCAGCCAAGTATCAGCCGCGAACACCGGGGAGCTGTTTTTT
TRBV5-6	TRBJ1-1	once	NA	CASSLAGGVRTEAFF	TGTGCCAGCAGCTTGGCCGGCGGGGTCCGGACTGAAGCTTTCTTT
TRBV2	TRBJ2-5	NA	TRBD2	CASSGRGGSETQYF	TGTGCCAGCAGTGGTCGGGGGGGCTCGGAGACCCAGTACTTC
TRBV19	TRBJ1-4	NA	NA	CASSLRARATNEKLFF	TGTGCCAGTAGTCTTAGAGCTCGGGCAACTAATGAAAAACTGTTTTTT
TRBV28	TRBJ1-2	NA	NA	CASSLSFGAIGGGSANYGYTF	TGTGCCAGCAGTTTATCGTTCGGCGCTATCGGGGGGGGATCAGCTAACTATGGCTACACCTTC
TRBV5-5	TRBJ1-6	NA	NA	CASSLYGGTSYNSPLHF	TGTGCCAGCAGCTTGTATGGCGGCACCTCCTATAATTCACCCCTCCACTTT
TRBV18	TRBJ2-7	NA	TRBD1	CASSQDRGVYEQYF	TGTGCCAGCTCACAGGACAGGGGGGTCTACGAGCAGTACTTC
TRBV5-6	TRBJ1-1	once	TRBD1	CASSFGQGDTEAFF	TGTGCCAGCAGCTTTGGTCAGGGGGACACTGAAGCTTTCTTT
TRBV5-6	TRBJ1-5	NA	NA	CASSLRQGSAQPQHF	TGTGCCAGCAGCTTGCGTCAGGGATCAGCTCAGCCCCAGCATTTT
TRBV11-2	TRBJ2-4	once	TRBD2	CASSLDTTSGGKEYF	TGTGCCAGCAGCTTAGATACGACTAGCGGGGGGAAGGAGTACTTC
TRBV9	TRBJ2-3	NA	TRBD2	CASTPLSGGTDTQYF	TGTGCCAGCACCCCCCTCAGCGGGGGCACAGATACGCAGTATTTT
TRBV7-7	TRBJ2-5	few	NA	CASSLAHGGLETQYF	TGTGCCAGCAGCTTAGCGCATGGGGGGTTGGAGACCCAGTACTTC
TRBV5-1	TRBJ2-3	NA	NA	CASSLGSFSTDTQYF	TGCGCCAGCAGCTTGGGCAGCTTTAGCACAGATACGCAGTATTTT
TRBV10-3	TRBJ2-1	NA	TRBD2	CAISTGLAGGVGNEQFF	TGTGCCATCAGTACCGGACTAGCGGGGGGGGTTGGCAATGAGCAGTTCTTC
TRBV10-1	TRBJ2-3	NA	TRBD1	CASRRQGSDTQYF	TGCGCCAGCAGAAGACAGGGTTCAGATACGCAGTATTTT
TRBV11-2	TRBJ2-7	NA	NA	CASSLTGIEQYF	TGTGCCAGCAGCTTAACCGGGATCGAGCAGTACTTC
TRBV18	TRBJ2-5	NA	TRBD2	CASSPRLAGGPRETQYF	TGTGCCAGCTCACCACGACTAGCGGGGGGGCCGAGAGAGACCCAGTACTTC
TRBV29-1	TRBJ1-1	NA	NA	CSVEWLGTEAFF	TGCAGCGTTGAATGGTTAGGCACTGAAGCTTTCTTT
TRBV6-1	TRBJ2-7	NA	NA	CASSQVYEQYF	TGTGCCAGCAGTCAGGTTTACGAGCAGTACTTC
TRBV19	TRBJ2-5	NA	NA	CASSIQGGETQYF	TGTGCCAGTAGTATACAGGGTGGCGAGACCCAGTACTTC
TRBV7-2	TRBJ2-3	NA	NA	CASTSRGGLARTPGTQYF	TGTGCCAGCACCTCCAGGGGGGGGCTAGCCCGGACCCCAGGGACGCAGTATTTT
TRBV5-1	TRBJ1-1	NA	NA	CASSYRLSGSTEAFF	TGCGCCAGCAGCTACCGTTTGTCGGGGAGTACTGAAGCTTTCTTT
TRBV5-4	TRBJ1-2	NA	NA	CASSLFGIRVGYTF	TGTGCCAGCAGCTTGTTTGGGATAAGGGTGGGCTACACCTTC
TRBV29-1	TRBJ1-2	NA	NA	CSVVAGSAGYTF	TGCAGCGTTGTGGCAGGGTCGGCTGGCTACACCTTC
TRBV7-2	TRBJ1-5	few	NA	CASSLALAVGQPQHF	TGTGCCAGCAGCTTAGCGCTAGCGGTGGGTCAGCCCCAGCATTTT
TRBV30	TRBJ2-2	NA	TRBD1	CAWETGGSATGELFF	TGTGCCTGGGAAACAGGGGGTAGTGCCACCGGGGAGCTGTTTTTT
TRBV5-1	TRBJ2-3	NA	NA	CASSLEVADTDTQYF	TGCGCCAGCAGCTTGGAGGTAGCGGACACAGATACGCAGTATTTT
TRBV19	TRBJ1-1	NA	TRBD1	CASSIARGRQGNTEAFF	TGTGCCAGTAGTATAGCACGAGGGAGACAGGGGAACACTGAAGCTTTCTTT
TRBV5-1	TRBJ1-6	NA	NA	CASSTSPGTEVYNSPLHF	TGCGCCAGCAGCACGAGCCCCGGGACCGAAGTATATAATTCACCCCTCCACTTT
TRBV5-1	TRBJ2-1	NA	TRBD2	CASSLGPSGGSYNEQFF	TGCGCCAGCAGCTTAGGGCCCAGCGGGGGGTCCTACAATGAGCAGTTCTTC
TRBV6-5	TRBJ1-1	NA	TRBD1	CASSRQGRGTEAFF	TGTGCCAGCAGTCGACAGGGTAGGGGCACTGAAGCTTTCTTT
TRBV2	TRBJ1-1	NA	NA	CASRLQESTEAFF	TGTGCCAGCAGGTTACAGGAAAGCACTGAAGCTTTCTTT
TRBV6-6	TRBJ2-2	NA	NA	CASSLGQSGLFF	TGTGCCAGCAGTTTAGGACAGAGCGGGCTGTTTTTT
TRBV2	TRBJ2-2	NA	NA	CASQMDSYTGELFF	TGTGCCAGTCAAATGGACAGCTACACCGGGGAGCTGTTTTTT
TRBV18	TRBJ2-5	NA	NA	CASSPEGTGLDF	TGTGCCAGCTCACCCGAGGGGACAGGACTAGACTTC
TRBV5-1	TRBJ1-4	NA	NA	CATTYRETNEKLFF	TGCGCCACCACATACAGGGAAACTAATGAAAAACTGTTTTTT
TRBV28	TRBJ2-3	NA	TRBD2	CASTGGGHQDTQYF	TGTGCCAGCACCGGCGGGGGGCACCAGGATACGCAGTATTTT
TRBV7-9	TRBJ1-6	few	NA	CASSLALGSPLHF	TGTGCCAGCAGCTTAGCCCTAGGGTCCCCCCTCCACTTT
TRBV18	TRBJ1-3	NA	NA	CASSVDRRFAGNTIYF	TGTGCCAGCTCAGTCGACAGGAGGTTTGCTGGAAACACCATATATTTT
TRBV19	TRBJ1-2	few	TRBD1	CASIRSGTGVNYGYTF	TGTGCCAGTATCAGGTCGGGGACAGGTGTTAACTATGGCTACACCTTC
TRBV6-1	TRBJ2-5	NA	TRBD1	CASSPTQTGFGTQYF	TGTGCCAGCAGTCCTACCCAGACAGGGTTTGGGACCCAGTACTTC
TRBV6-1	TRBJ1-4	NA	TRBD1	CASRRTGGGEKLFF	TGTGCCAGCAGAAGGACAGGTGGGGGTGAAAAACTGTTTTTT
TRBV7-2	TRBJ2-7	once	TRBD1	CASSLGSGTGYSYEQYF	TGTGCCAGCAGCTTAGGATCCGGGACAGGGTACTCCTACGAGCAGTACTTC
TRBV18	TRBJ1-4	NA	TRBD1	CASSLRDRANEKLFF	TGTGCCAGCTCCCTCCGGGACAGAGCTAATGAAAAACTGTTTTTT
TRBV6-1	TRBJ1-6	NA	NA	CASSESPIPSSYNSPLHF	TGTGCCAGCAGTGAAAGTCCCATCCCAAGCTCCTATAATTCACCCCTCCACTTT
TRBV6-6	TRBJ1-1	NA	TRBD1	CASSRDSARNTEAFF	TGTGCCAGCAGTAGGGACAGCGCTAGAAACACTGAAGCTTTCTTT
TRBV5-4	TRBJ1-4	NA	TRBD1	CASSLFGQGTNEKLFF	TGTGCCAGCAGCTTGTTTGGACAGGGTACTAATGAAAAACTGTTTTTT
TRBV5-1	TRBJ1-2	NA	NA	CASSLEHYGYTF	TGCGCCAGCAGCTTGGAGCACTATGGCTACACCTTC
TRBV5-1	TRBJ1-3	NA	NA	CASTPPGGNTIYF	TGCGCCAGCACCCCACCCGGGGGAAACACCATATATTTT
TRBV2	TRBJ2-2	NA	NA	CASSDPGTVSTGELFF	TGTGCCAGCAGTGATCCCGGTACGGTTTCCACCGGGGAGCTGTTTTTT
TRBV18	TRBJ2-5	NA	NA	CASSPSGQGETQYF	TGTGCCAGCTCACCATCCGGACAAGGAGAGACCCAGTACTTC
TRBV5-1	TRBJ1-1	NA	TRBD1	CASRPTGARNTEAFF	TGCGCCAGCAGACCTACAGGGGCCAGGAACACTGAAGCTTTCTTT
TRBV15	TRBJ1-2	once	NA	CATSQNYGYTF	TGTGCCACCAGTCAGAACTATGGCTACACCTTC
TRBV5-1	TRBJ2-2	NA	NA	CASSFQGTGELFF	TGCGCCAGCAGCTTCCAGGGCACCGGGGAGCTGTTTTTT
TRBV18	TRBJ1-4	NA	NA	CASSPNKGTANEKLFF	TGTGCCAGCTCACCAAACAAGGGAACAGCTAATGAAAAACTGTTTTTT